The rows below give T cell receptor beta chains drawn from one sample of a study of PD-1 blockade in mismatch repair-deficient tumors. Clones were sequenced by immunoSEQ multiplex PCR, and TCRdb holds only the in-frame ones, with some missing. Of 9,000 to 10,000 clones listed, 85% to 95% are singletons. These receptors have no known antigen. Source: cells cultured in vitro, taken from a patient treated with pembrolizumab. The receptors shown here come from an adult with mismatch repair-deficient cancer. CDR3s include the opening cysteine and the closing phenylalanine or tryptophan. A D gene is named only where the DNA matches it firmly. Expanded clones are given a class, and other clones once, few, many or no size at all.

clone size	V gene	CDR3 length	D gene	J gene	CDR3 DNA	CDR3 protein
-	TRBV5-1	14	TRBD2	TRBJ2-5	TGCGCCAGCAGCTTGTCTAGCGGACAAGAGACCCAGTACTTC	CASSLSSGQETQYF
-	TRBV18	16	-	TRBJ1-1	TGTGCCAGCTCACCGTTGACAGGTCGGCTCAACACTGAAGCTTTCTTT	CASSPLTGRLNTEAFF
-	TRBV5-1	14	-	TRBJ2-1	TGCGCCAGCAGCTTGGAAGATTTTTACAATGAGCAGTTCTTC	CASSLEDFYNEQFF
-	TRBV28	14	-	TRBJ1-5	TGTGCCAGCAATCGGGACGGATTAAATCAGCCCCAGCATTTT	CASNRDGLNQPQHF
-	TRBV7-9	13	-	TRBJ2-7	TGTGCCAGCAGCTTAGTCACGTCGCACGAGCAGTACTTC	CASSLVTSHEQYF
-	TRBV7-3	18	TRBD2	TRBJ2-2	TGTGCCAGCAGTTTAACGGGACTAGCGGTTACGAACACCGGGGAGCTGTTTTTT	CASSLTGLAVTNTGELFF
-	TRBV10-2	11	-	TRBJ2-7	TGCGCCAGCAGACAATGGGACGAGCAGTACTTC	CASRQWDEQYF
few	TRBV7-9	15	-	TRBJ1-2	TGTGCCAGCAGCCCTCTGACAGGAACTAACTATGGCTACACCTTC	CASSPLTGTNYGYTF
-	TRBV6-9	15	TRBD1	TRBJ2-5	TGTGCCAGCACCCAACAGGGGGAGGAAGGAGAGACCCAGTACTTC	CASTQQGEEGETQYF
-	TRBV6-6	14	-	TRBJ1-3	TGTGCCACCTCAAGGGCAGCCTCTGGAAACACCATATATTTT	CATSRAASGNTIYF
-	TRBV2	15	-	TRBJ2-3	TGTGCCAGCAGTGCGTCAGGGAACCAAGGAGATACGCAGTATTTT	CASSASGNQGDTQYF
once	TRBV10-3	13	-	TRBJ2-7	TGTGCCATCTCGACCGGGACAAGGAACGAGCAGTACTTC	CAISTGTRNEQYF
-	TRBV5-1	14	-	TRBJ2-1	TGCGCCAGCAGCTTGGACGGGCTCTACAATGAGCAGTTCTTC	CASSLDGLYNEQFF
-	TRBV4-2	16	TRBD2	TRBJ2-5	TGTGCCAGCAGCCAATCGATCGTGGGCGGGAGAGAGACCCAGTACTTC	CASSQSIVGGRETQYF
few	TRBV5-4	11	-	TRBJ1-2	TGTGCCAGCAGCTTTGGATATGGCTACACCTTC	CASSFGYGYTF
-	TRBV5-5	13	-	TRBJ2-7	TGTGCCAGCAGCCGTAGGGGGTTGGGGGCTCAGTACTTC	CASSRRGLGAQYF
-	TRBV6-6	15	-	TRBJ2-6	TGTGCCAGCAGTTACGCCCGCTCTGGGGCCAACGTCCTGACTTTC	CASSYARSGANVLTF
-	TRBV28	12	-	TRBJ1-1	TGTGCCAGCAGTTTCTACTCTACTGAAGCTTTCTTT	CASSFYSTEAFF
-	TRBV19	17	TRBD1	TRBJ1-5	TGTGCCAGTAGTCGACAGGGGAGTTCATATAGCAATCAGCCCCAGCATTTT	CASSRQGSSYSNQPQHF
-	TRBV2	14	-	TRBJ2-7	TGTGCCAGCAGTGTACAGGGTCCTAGCAACGAGCAGTACTTC	CASSVQGPSNEQYF
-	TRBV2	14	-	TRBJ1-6	TGTGCCAGTACAGGCTTCCCCTCGGATTCACCCCTCCACTTT	CASTGFPSDSPLHF
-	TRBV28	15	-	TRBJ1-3	TGTGCCAGCAGTTTATGGGACAGCTCTGGAAACACCATATATTTT	CASSLWDSSGNTIYF
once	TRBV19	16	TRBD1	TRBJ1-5	TGTGCCAGTACCAAGGGACAGGTAGTTAGCAATCAGCCCCAGCATTTT	CASTKGQVVSNQPQHF
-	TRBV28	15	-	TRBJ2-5	TGTGCCAGCAACCCCAACGAGGGGGTCCAAGAGACCCAGTACTTC	CASNPNEGVQETQYF
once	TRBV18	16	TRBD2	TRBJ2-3	TGTGCCAGCTCACCTCAGCGGGAGTCTGGAACAGATACGCAGTATTTT	CASSPQRESGTDTQYF
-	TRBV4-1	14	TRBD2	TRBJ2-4	TGCGCCAGCAGCCCACTAGCGGGATGGAACATTCAGTACTTC	CASSPLAGWNIQYF
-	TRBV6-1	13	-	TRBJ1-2	TGTGCCAGCAGTGAAGCGCTCAACTATGGCTACACCTTC	CASSEALNYGYTF
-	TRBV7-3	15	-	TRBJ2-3	TGTGCCAGCAGCTTAACAGGGGACAGCACAGATACGCAGTATTTT	CASSLTGDSTDTQYF
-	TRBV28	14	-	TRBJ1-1	TGTGCCAGCAGTTTATGGGACAGGAACACTGAAGCTTTCTTT	CASSLWDRNTEAFF
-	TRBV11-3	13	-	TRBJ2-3	TGTGCCAGCAGCCAAAGGTTCACAGATACGCAGTATTTT	CASSQRFTDTQYF
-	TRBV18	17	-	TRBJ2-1	TGTGCCAGCTCACCAATAGCTTTCAGTGATCACTACAATGAGCAGTTCTTC	CASSPIAFSDHYNEQFF
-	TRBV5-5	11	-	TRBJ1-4	TGTGCCAGCAGCTTGGGGGAAAAACTGTTTTTT	CASSLGEKLFF
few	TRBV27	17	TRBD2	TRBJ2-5	TGTGCCAGCAGTTCGGCTAAAACTCCCGGACTAGGGGAGACCCAGTACTTC	CASSSAKTPGLGETQYF
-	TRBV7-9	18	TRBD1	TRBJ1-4	TGTGCCAGCAGCTTAGGTGGGGACAGAGGTCTACGTAATGAAAAACTGTTTTTT	CASSLGGDRGLRNEKLFF
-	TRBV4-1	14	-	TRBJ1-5	TGCGCCAGCAGCCAAGGAATGGGGAATCAGCCCCAGCATTTT	CASSQGMGNQPQHF
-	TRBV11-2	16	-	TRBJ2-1	TGTGCCAGCAGCTTAGGGTACGGGAGCTCCTACAATGAGCAGTTCTTC	CASSLGYGSSYNEQFF
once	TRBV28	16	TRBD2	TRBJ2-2	TGTGCCAGCAGTATGGCGAGCGGGAGTCACACCGGGGAGCTGTTTTTT	CASSMASGSHTGELFF
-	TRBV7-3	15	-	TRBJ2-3	TGTGCCAGCAGCTTAAGCGGTTTTAGCACAGATACGCAGTATTTT	CASSLSGFSTDTQYF
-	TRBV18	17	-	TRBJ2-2	TGTGCCAGCTCACCTTTTCGGGACGGATCGAACACCGGGGAGCTGTTTTTT	CASSPFRDGSNTGELFF
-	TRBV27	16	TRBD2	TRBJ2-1	TGTGCCAGCAGCATACTAGCGGTAAGCTCCTACAATGAGCAGTTCTTC	CASSILAVSSYNEQFF
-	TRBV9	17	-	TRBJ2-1	TGTGCCAGCAGCGTAGCAGGGGGAGGACCCTCCTACAATGAGCAGTTCTTC	CASSVAGGGPSYNEQFF
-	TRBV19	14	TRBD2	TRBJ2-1	TGTGCCAGTAGTTTCCAGCGGGAGCTCAATGAGCAGTTCTTC	CASSFQRELNEQFF
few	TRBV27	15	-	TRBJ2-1	TGTGCCAGCAGTTTCAGCCTGGGAGCCGGCAGGGAGCAGTTCTTC	CASSFSLGAGREQFF
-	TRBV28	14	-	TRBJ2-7	TGTGCCAGCGGCCCCGGGACGACGTTTTACGAGCAGTACTTC	CASGPGTTFYEQYF
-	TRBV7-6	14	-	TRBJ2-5	TGTGCCAGCAGCCTCCACCAGGGGCAAGAGACCCAGTACTTC	CASSLHQGQETQYF
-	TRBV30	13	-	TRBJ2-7	TGTGCCTGCCACCCCTACCGAAGCTACGAGCAGTACTTC	CACHPYRSYEQYF
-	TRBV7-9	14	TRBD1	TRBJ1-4	TGTGCCAGCAGCTGGGGACAGGGTAATGAAAAACTGTTTTTT	CASSWGQGNEKLFF
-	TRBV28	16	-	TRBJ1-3	TGTGCCAGCAGTTTATGGGCTGGCTACGAGCTAAACACCATATATTTT	CASSLWAGYELNTIYF
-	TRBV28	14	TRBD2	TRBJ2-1	TGTGCCAGCAGTTTACCTAGCGGGAGGGCGGAGCAGTTCTTC	CASSLPSGRAEQFF
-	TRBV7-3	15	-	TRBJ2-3	TGTGCCAGCAGCTTAAAGGTGGGAGGAGAAGATACGCAGTATTTT	CASSLKVGGEDTQYF
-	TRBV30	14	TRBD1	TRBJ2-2	TGTGCCTGGGGGACAGGGCTATTGACCGGGGAGCTGTTTTTT	CAWGTGLLTGELFF
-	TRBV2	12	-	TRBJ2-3	TGTGCCAGCCACGACGGGGGCGATACGCAGTATTTT	CASHDGGDTQYF
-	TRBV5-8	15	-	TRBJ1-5	TGTGCCAGCAGCTTGCGGTTAGTGGGCAATCAGCCCCAGCATTTT	CASSLRLVGNQPQHF
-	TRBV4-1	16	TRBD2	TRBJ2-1	TGCGCCAGCAGCCTTTTACTAGCGGCTAACTACAATGAGCAGTTCTTC	CASSLLLAANYNEQFF
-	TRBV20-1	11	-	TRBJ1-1	TGCAGTGCCACAGAGGACACTGAAGCTTTCTTT	CSATEDTEAFF
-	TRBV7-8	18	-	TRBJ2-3	TGTGCCAGCAGCTTATCCGGGACACATTCCACTAGCACAGATACGCAGTATTTT	CASSLSGTHSTSTDTQYF
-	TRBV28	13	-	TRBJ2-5	TGTGCCAGCACGTACAGGGCTACGGAGACCCAGTACTTC	CASTYRATETQYF